Each of the 10 T cell receptor beta chains below was sequenced from the same sample in a study of shared clonotypes between healthy human individuals. Sequenced by immunoSEQ multiplex PCR; TCRdb stores in-frame clones only, minus some. Among around 600,000 clones, about 95% were seen once, and the ten largest hold approximately 0.11%. Cells designated naive CD8 were CD45RO-negative and were positively selected for CCR7, with terminally differentiated effector memory CD45RA+ cells excluded. The sample was naive CD8+ T cells sorted from blood. These receptors were taken from a woman aged 30 to 39 in good health.

The chain is built from TRBV11-2 and TRBJ2-3, with D possibly TRBD2 on 7 matching bases. In germline, CDR1 is SGHAT, CDR2 FQNNGV. The CDR3 loop spans 15 amino acids. V shed 7 bases and J shed 5 bases, with 19 bases lying between them. CDR3: CASTPPGGEVDTQYF. The CDR3 DNA reads as TGTGCCAGCACCCCGCCGGGGGGCGAGGTAGATACGCAGTATTTT. Complete variable domain (other parts from reference TRBV11-2 and TRBJ2-3): EAGVAQSPRYKIIEKRQSVAFWCNPISGHATLYWYQQILGQGPKLLIQFQNNGVVDDSQLPKDRFSAERLKGVDSTLKIQPAKLEDSAVYLCASTPPGGEVDTQYFGPGTRLTVL.

V is TRBV14 and J is TRBJ1-1; D is undetermined. The CDR3 runs to 13 residues. Deletions cut 3 bases from V and 1 base from J, with 6 bases between. The germline V gene encodes CDR1 SGHDN and CDR2 FVKESK. CDR3 bases: TGTGCCAGCAGCCAGATGACGAACACTGAAGCTTTCTTT. This codes for CASSQMTNTEAFF.

CDR3: CASSPLWTDYGYTF. The CDR3 DNA reads TGTGCCAGCAGTCCCCTATGGACAGATTATGGCTACACCTTC. This chain links TRBV28 with TRBJ1-2; weak D call: TRBD1 (6 bases). This CDR3 has 14 amino acids. The V end lost 5 bases, the J end lost 5 bases, and 15 bases lay between the germline ends. Per germline, CDR1 MDHEN and CDR2 SYDVKM.

The chain recombines TRBV2 with TRBJ2-2; TRBD1 agrees at 7 bases. This CDR3 is 15 amino acids long. Germline lookup yields CDR1 SNHLY and CDR2 FYNNEI. The V gene end was trimmed by 2 bases and the J gene end by 1 base; junction bases not matched to a gene: 1. Here the CDR3 reads CASSERTGNTGELFF. In nucleotides, the CDR3 is TGTGCCAGCAGTGAACGGACAGGGAACACCGGGGAGCTGTTTTTT.

This clone occurred once. This chain connects TRBV6-1 to TRBJ1-3; maybe TRBD1 (5 bases). The V end lost 2 bases, the J end lost 0 bases, and 11 bases lay between the germline ends. CDR1 is MNHNS and CDR2 is SASEGT in the germline V gene. The CDR3 length is 16 residues. Written as DNA, the CDR3 is TGTGCCAGCAGTGAACCGGGACGGTACTCTGGAAACACCATATATTTT. Translated, it gives CASSEPGRYSGNTIYF.

This chain uses TRBV27 with TRBJ1-2; D is ambiguous. V was shortened by 6 bases and J by 0 bases, with 11 bases between the two germline ends. CDR3 length: 14 amino acids. Germline lookup yields CDR1 MNHEY and CDR2 SMNVEV (reference sequence). CDR3 amino acids: CASRITDSNYGYTF. In DNA, the CDR3 is TGTGCCAGCAGGATAACGGATTCTAACTATGGCTACACCTTC.

The chain links TRBV28 to TRBJ1-5; D not resolved. The ends were cut back, 6 bases at V and 6 bases at J, with 15 bases in the middle. Germline assignment: CDR1 MDHEN and CDR2 SYDVKM. The CDR3 spans 14 residues. CDR3: CASSPKGGFQPQHF. The CDR3 DNA sequence: TGTGCCAGCAGCCCCAAGGGAGGTTTTCAGCCCCAGCATTTT.

The gene calls are TRBV19 and TRBJ2-7; TRBD2 matches 7 bases. The CDR3 loop spans 13 amino acids. With 7 bases clipped from V and 4 bases from J, the junction kept 7 bases outside the gene matches. Germline V gene sequence: CDR1 LNHDA, CDR2 SQIVND (reference sequence). The CDR3 region is CASNNGGSYEQYF. For the CDR3, the DNA is TGTGCCAGTAATAACGGCGGGAGTTACGAGCAGTACTTC.

Comment on this clone: In the same sample, other DNA sequences code for this CDR3. The chain combines TRBV27 with TRBJ1-1; no clear D. The CDR3 is made up of 13 amino acids. Germline V gene lookup returns CDR1 MNHEY and CDR2 SMNVEV (reference sequence). Trimming left V 2 bases short and J 1 base short, with 5 bases between. CDR3 in amino acids: CASSLGRNTEAFF. The DNA of the CDR3 is TGTGCCAGCAGTTTAGGAAGGAACACTGAAGCTTTCTTT.

The chain has TRBV27 and TRBJ2-7, with D possibly matching TRBD2 (5 bases). Germline V gene data show CDR1 as MNHEY and CDR2 as SMNVEV (reference sequence). The V gene lost 4 bases and the J gene lost 6 bases, with 10 bases spanning the gap. This CDR3 has 12 residues. In DNA form, the CDR3 reads TGTGCCAGCAGTTCGACCCGGGGCGAGCAGTACTTC. This sequence encodes CASSSTRGEQYF.